This T cell receptor beta chain was obtained from a study of cytomegalovirus exposure and HLA in healthy donors. This PCR relied on a set of 60 Vbeta primers and 13 Jbeta primers. Clones were sequenced by immunoSEQ multiplex PCR, and TCRdb holds only the in-frame ones, with some missing. The repertoire holds around 150,000 clones, around four fifths seen once, with around 10% in the top ten. To note about this clone: Antigen specificity is unknown.

Study-level results: The classifier, whose performance was assessed in both the original and validation cohorts, reportedly diagnosed cytomegalovirus status with high specificity and sensitivity. Productive rates of about 87% or about 30% were seen for most TCR beta V segments in an earlier analysis.

Germline V CDR1 and CDR2: SGDLS, YYNGEE. The CDR3 sequence is 14 residues long. The V end lost 0 bases, the J end lost 5 bases, and 12 bases lay between the germline ends. The receptor's source is a man over 45 in good health and CMV-seropositive. Sequenced: PBMCs. The chain is built from TRBV9 and TRBJ2-7; possibly TRBD2 for D (6 bases). The CDR3 DNA reads as TGTGCCAGCAGCGTAGACGGGAGTCAGGACGAGCAGTACTTC. Residues: CASSVDGSQDEQYF.